This entry lists 29 T cell receptor beta chains sequenced from one sample in a study of CD8 T cells in Susac syndrome. The authors reverse transcribed 0.5 to 1 ug RNA with random hexamers. TCRdb reprocessed the immunoSEQ multiplex PCR reads with MiXCR, giving one entry per CDR3 protein. The sample records about 130,000 distinct CDR3 sequences, around nine tenths being singletons. The sample was CD8+ T cells from PBMCs. These receptors were obtained from a human donor with multiple sclerosis.

The chain joins TRBV5-5 to TRBJ2-7; D ambiguous. CDR3 length: 15 residues. CDR1 and CDR2 from the germline V gene are SGHKS and YYEKEE (reference sequence). V gave up 4 bases and J gave up 0 bases, with 14 bases separating them. CDR3 nucleotides: TGTGCCAGCAGCCACTTGGGTACCATCTCCTACGAGCAGTACTTC. This gives the protein CASSHLGTISYEQYF.

This clonotype was recorded once. In DNA form, the CDR3 reads TGTGCCAGCAGCTCCACAGCAGACAATGAGCAGTTCTTC. Translating gives CASSSTADNEQFF. The chain links TRBV7-9 to TRBJ2-1; no clear D gene. V lost 4 bases and J lost 5, with 9 bases in between. CDR3 length: 13 residues. The V gene's germline CDR1 is SEHNR and CDR2 FQNEAQ (reference sequence).

The chain employs TRBV5-4 and TRBJ2-7, with a tentative D call TRBD1 (6 bases). In germline, CDR1 is SGHNT, CDR2 YYREEE (reference sequence). The V and J ends lost 4 bases and 5 bases respectively, with 13 bases between them. The CDR3 contains 13 residues. The CDR3 nucleotides read TGTGCCAGCAGCCCACAGACAGGCAACGAGCAGTACTTC. Translated, it gives CASSPQTGNEQYF.

The sample holds one count of this clonotype. This chain connects TRBV7-6 to TRBJ1-5, with TRBD1 matching 7 bases. The V gene's germline CDR1 is SGHVS and CDR2 FNYEAQ. V shed 1 base, J shed 7 bases, and the junction held 7 bases outside the gene matches. The CDR3 runs to 15 residues. The DNA of the CDR3 is TGTGCCAGCAGCTTAGGTGAGGGGGCAGGACAGCCCCAGCATTTT. This encodes CASSLGEGAGQPQHF.

The chain couples TRBV27 to TRBJ2-3, with 8 positions matching TRBD2. The CDR3 spans 13 residues. With V trimmed by 7 bases and J by 5 bases, 5 bases remained unmatched. Per the germline V gene, CDR1 is MNHEY and CDR2 is SMNVEV (reference sequence). The CDR3 protein is CASKREYGDTQYF. The CDR3 DNA is TGTGCCAGCAAGCGGGAGTACGGAGATACGCAGTATTTT.

The V and J genes are TRBV20-1 and TRBJ1-1; D not resolved. Germline values: CDR1 DFQATT, CDR2 SNEGSKA (reference sequence). This CDR3 contains 12 residues. V lost 0 bases and J lost 9, with 11 bases in between. CDR3 residues: CSAREKGRQAFF. DNA of the CDR3: TGCAGTGCTAGAGAGAAAGGACGTCAAGCTTTCTTT.

The rearrangement links TRBV5-4 to TRBJ2-1, with TRBD2 matching over 7 bases. The CDR3 has 15 residues. Unmatched junction bases numbered 6, after V lost 2 bases and J lost 4 bases. Germline loops: CDR1 SGHNT, CDR2 YYREEE (reference sequence). The CDR3 reads CASSLREGPYNEQFF. CDR3 coding DNA: TGTGCCAGCAGCTTAAGGGAGGGCCCTTACAATGAGCAGTTCTTC.

V and J are TRBV27 and TRBJ2-5; 9 nucleotides agree with TRBD2. J gave up 5 bases and V 3 bases, and 7 bases lay outside the gene matches. Germline V gives CDR1 MNHEY, CDR2 SMNVEV (reference sequence). The CDR3 runs to 15 residues. CDR3 sequence: CASSFVLAGRETQYF. Written as DNA, the CDR3 is TGTGCCAGCAGTTTTGTTCTAGCGGGGAGGGAGACCCAGTACTTC.

The CDR3 loop is CASSLSVPDQVTASRYEQYF. The CDR3 nucleotides read TGTGCCAGCAGTTTATCGGTCCCAGATCAGGTGACAGCCAGCCGCTACGAGCAGTACTTC. The chain is built from TRBV27 and TRBJ2-7, with D possibly matching TRBD1 (5 bases). Germline lookup yields CDR1 MNHEY and CDR2 SMNVEV (reference sequence). V was cut by 0 bases and J by 3 bases, with 27 bases left in between. The CDR3 totals 20 residues.

A few counts support this clonotype. This rearrangement joins TRBV4-3 to TRBJ2-1; 7 bases map to TRBD2. This CDR3 spans 15 amino acids. Germline V gives CDR1 LGHNA, CDR2 YSLEER. Trimming took 2 bases from V and 0 from J; bases not matched to a gene: 1. CDR3 region: CASSQLAASYNEQFF. The CDR3 coding sequence is TGCGCCAGCAGCCAACTAGCGGCCTCCTACAATGAGCAGTTCTTC.

The rearrangement uses TRBV4-1 and TRBJ1-3; TRBD1 aligns across 7 bases. The CDR3 sequence is 16 residues long. V lost 4 bases to trimming and J lost 2 bases; unmatched junction nucleotides: 8. Looked up from germline, CDR1 is MGHRA and CDR2 is YSYEKL. CDR3 sequence: CASSPRGGGAGNTIYF. The CDR3 DNA sequence: TGCGCCAGCAGCCCGAGGGGAGGGGGCGCTGGAAACACCATATATTTT.

V is TRBV11-2 and J is TRBJ1-1; D is possibly TRBD1 (6 bases). Trimming shortened V by 4 bases and J by 0 bases, and 18 bases separated the two germline ends. Germline-derived CDR1 and CDR2 are SGHAT and FQNNGV. The CDR3 has 17 residues. CDR3 in DNA: TGTGCCAGCAGCTCCCCTTTCGGGGGCACTCTGAACACTGAAGCTTTCTTT. Its translation is CASSSPFGGTLNTEAFF.

The rearrangement links TRBV20-1 to TRBJ2-1; 10 bases match TRBD2. CDR1 DFQATT and CDR2 SNEGSKA come from the germline V gene (reference sequence). The CDR3 loop spans 14 amino acids. J was trimmed by 1 base and V by 6 bases; bases with no gene match: 3. CDR3 sequence: CSANSGRSYNEQFF. CDR3 coding DNA: TGCAGTGCCAATAGCGGGAGGTCCTACAATGAGCAGTTCTTC.

This clonotype was observed a few times. The J gene is TRBJ2-7, the V gene TRBV5-6, with TRBD2 matching over 9 bases. Germline-derived CDR1 and CDR2 are SGHDT and YYEEEE. Unmatched junction bases numbered 10, after V lost 0 bases and J lost 3 bases. The CDR3 runs 17 residues. CDR3 sequence: CASSLVGLAGILYEQYF. CDR3 sequence (DNA): TGTGCCAGCAGCTTGGTCGGTCTAGCGGGAATTCTCTACGAGCAGTACTTC. Supplemented by reference TRBV5-6 and TRBJ2-7, the full variable domain reads DAGVTQSPTHLIKTRGQQVTLRCSPKSGHDTVSWYQQALGQGPQFIFQYYEEEERQRGNFPDRFSGHQFPNYSSELNVNALLLGDSALYLCASSLVGLAGILYEQYFGPGTRLTVT.

The V call is TRBV19, the J call TRBJ2-1; the D is unclear. The CDR3 is 14 residues long. Trimming left V 3 bases short and J 0 bases short, with 6 bases between. Germline values: CDR1 LNHDA, CDR2 SQIVND (reference sequence). The DNA for the CDR3 is TGTGCCAGTAGTATCTTTAGCTCCTACAATGAGCAGTTCTTC. Residues: CASSIFSSYNEQFF.

This clonotype appeared a single time. This sequence joins TRBV5-6 and TRBJ2-1; D tentatively reads TRBD1 or TRBD2 (6 bases each). The CDR3 extends over 16 amino acids. In germline, CDR1 is SGHDT, CDR2 YYEEEE. Trimming removed 5 bases at V and 2 bases at J, with 17 bases between. CDR3 residues: CASRPIGGGTYNEQFF. In DNA form, the CDR3 reads TGTGCCAGCAGGCCTATCGGGGGCGGCACCTACAATGAGCAGTTCTTC.

The V and J genes are TRBV27 and TRBJ1-1; D call uncertain. Trimming shortened V by 2 bases and J by 0 bases, and 7 bases separated the two germline ends. The CDR3 has 14 amino acids. Germline CDR1 MNHEY, CDR2 SMNVEV (reference sequence). The CDR3 DNA reads as TGTGCCAGCAGTTTAGATACATTGAACACTGAAGCTTTCTTT. It encodes CASSLDTLNTEAFF.

For this clonotype: Germline and junction disagree at one end, which may indicate a read error. J is TRBJ2-1 and V is TRBV2; 12 nucleotides align to TRBD2. CDR1 is SNHLY and CDR2 is FYNNEI in the germline V gene. The CDR3 loop spans 15 amino acids. CDR3 loop: CASSEATSGSGEQFF. Here the CDR3 DNA reads TGTGCCAGCAGCGAAGCGACTAGCGGGAGCGGGGAGCAGTTCTTC.

The CDR3: CASMQGRETQYF. The CDR3, as DNA: TGTGCCAGCATGCAGGGAAGAGAGACCCAGTACTTC. V and J are TRBV2 and TRBJ2-5; a possible D gene is TRBD1 (5 bases). With 7 bases removed from V and 4 bases from J, the gap between germline ends came to 10 bases. Germline V gene data show CDR1 as SNHLY and CDR2 as FYNNEI. The length of the CDR3 is 12 residues.

J is TRBJ2-7 and V is TRBV30; no reliable D call. CDR3 size: 12 residues. The ends were cut back, 2 bases at V and 5 bases at J, with 10 bases in the middle. In germline, CDR1 is GTSNPN, CDR2 SVGIG (reference sequence). CDR3 amino acids: CAWSKSSHEQYF. Written as DNA, the CDR3 is TGTGCCTGGAGTAAGAGCAGCCACGAGCAGTACTTC.

This clonotype was seen a single time. This rearrangement joins TRBV28 to TRBJ2-1, with a weak D call TRBD1 (7 bases). The CDR3 runs 13 residues. V shed 5 bases and J shed 8 bases, with 13 bases lying between them. Germline V gene data show CDR1 as MDHEN and CDR2 as SYDVKM. The CDR3: CASSQPRGDEQFF. The DNA for the CDR3 is TGTGCCAGCAGTCAACCCAGGGGGGATGAGCAGTTCTTC.

Only one count was recorded for this clonotype. The chain employs TRBV29-1 and TRBJ1-1; D gene uncertain. The V gene's germline CDR1 is SQVTM and CDR2 ANQGSEA. The CDR3 sequence is 11 residues long. The CDR3 reads CSAHMNTEAFF. Written as DNA, the CDR3 is TGCAGTGCACACATGAACACTGAAGCTTTCTTT.

V usage is TRBV27 and J usage is TRBJ1-1; 9 nucleotides line up with TRBD1. The CDR3 has 12 amino acids. The V gene end was trimmed by 6 bases and the J gene end by 10 bases; junction bases not matched to a gene: 6. Germline V gives CDR1 MNHEY, CDR2 SMNVEV (reference sequence). The CDR3, as DNA: TGTGCCAGCAGACAGGGGGCGCAGGGAGCTTTCTTT. Residues: CASRQGAQGAFF.

This sequence joins TRBV7-2 and TRBJ1-2, with TRBD1 matching 7 bases. V was clipped by 2 bases and J by 10 bases; unmatched bases: 13. The CDR3 loop spans 15 amino acids. CDR1 is SGHTA and CDR2 is FQGNSA in the germline V gene. The DNA for the CDR3 is TGTGCCAGCAGCTTAATGGCAGGGGGGGAATTTGTCTACACCTTC. This gives the protein CASSLMAGGEFVYTF.

This chain links TRBV30 with TRBJ2-7; a weak D match, TRBD1 (6 bases). This CDR3 spans 12 amino acids. Germline values: CDR1 GTSNPN, CDR2 SVGIG (reference sequence). The V end was cut by 3 bases, the J end by 2 bases, with 8 bases between. The CDR3 loop reads CAWRDRTYEQYF. In nucleotides, the CDR3 is TGTGCCTGGAGAGACAGGACCTACGAGCAGTACTTC. The variable domain in full, completed from reference TRBV30 and TRBJ2-7, reads SQTIHQWPATLVQPVGSPLSLECTVEGTSNPNLYWYRQAAGRGLQLLFYSVGIGQISSEVPQNLSASRPQDRQFILSSKKLLLSDSGFYLCAWRDRTYEQYFGPGTRLTVT.

J is TRBJ2-1 and V is TRBV29-1; unclear D gene. The CDR3 has 12 residues. The germline V gene has CDR1 SQVTM and CDR2 ANQGSEA. V lost 7 bases to trimming and J lost 5 bases, with 12 bases between them. The CDR3, as DNA: TGCAGCGCCGCATTTGGGGACAATGAGCAGTTCTTC. Its protein product is CSAAFGDNEQFF.

The chain combines TRBV6-2 or TRBV6-3 with TRBJ1-1; D perhaps matches TRBD1 (5 bases). The CDR3 covers 16 residues. The V gene's germline CDR1 is MNHEY and CDR2 SVGEGT. Trimming cost V 2 bases and J 3 bases, with 16 bases left between them. DNA for the CDR3: TGTGCCAGCAGTTACGTAACGGCGGGGCTGGACACTGAAGCTTTCTTT. Its translation is CASSYVTAGLDTEAFF.

This clonotype came up a few times. The chain recombines TRBV28 with TRBJ1-1; TRBD1 matches 7 bases. This CDR3 is 14 amino acids long. The ends lost 4 bases at V and 0 bases at J; junction bases unmatched: 2. Germline loops: CDR1 MDHEN, CDR2 SYDVKM. The CDR3 DNA sequence: TGTGCCAGCAGTTGGGGACAGATGAACACTGAAGCTTTCTTT. Translating it yields CASSWGQMNTEAFF.

The CDR3 region is CASSQTRGSKETQYF. The CDR3 DNA sequence: TGCGCCAGCAGTCAGACCCGGGGGAGTAAAGAGACCCAGTACTTC. The chain links TRBV23-1 to TRBJ2-5; D perhaps matches TRBD2 (6 bases). TRBV23-1 is an open reading frame, and its role is uncertain. This CDR3 has 15 residues. Trimming removed 3 bases from V and 3 bases from J, with 14 bases in between.